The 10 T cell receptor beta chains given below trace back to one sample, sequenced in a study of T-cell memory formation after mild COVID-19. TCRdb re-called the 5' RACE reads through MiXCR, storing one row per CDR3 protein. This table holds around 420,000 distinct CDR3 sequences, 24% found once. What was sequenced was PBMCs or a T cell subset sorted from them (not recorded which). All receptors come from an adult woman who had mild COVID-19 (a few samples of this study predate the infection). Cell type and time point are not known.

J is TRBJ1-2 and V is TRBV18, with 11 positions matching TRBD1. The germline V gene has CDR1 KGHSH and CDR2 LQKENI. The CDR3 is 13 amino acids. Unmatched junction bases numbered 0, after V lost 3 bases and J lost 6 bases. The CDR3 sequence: CASSPDRGHGYTF. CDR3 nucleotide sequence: TGTGCCAGCTCACCGGACAGGGGGCATGGCTACACCTTC.

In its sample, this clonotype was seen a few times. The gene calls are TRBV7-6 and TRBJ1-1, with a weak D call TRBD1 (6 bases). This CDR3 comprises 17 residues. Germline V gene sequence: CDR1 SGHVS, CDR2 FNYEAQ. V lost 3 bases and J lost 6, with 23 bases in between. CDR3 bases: TGTGCCAGCAGCTTGGAAGCGGGGGGCAGGGCAAGTTCTGAAGCTTTCTTT. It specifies CASSLEAGGRASSEAFF. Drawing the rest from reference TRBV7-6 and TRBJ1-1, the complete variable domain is GAGVSQSPRYKVTKRGQDVALRCDPISGHVSLYWYRQALGQGPEFLTYFNYEAQQDKSGLPNDRFSAERPEGSISTLTIQRTEQRDSAMYRCASSLEAGGRASSEAFFGQGTRLTVV.

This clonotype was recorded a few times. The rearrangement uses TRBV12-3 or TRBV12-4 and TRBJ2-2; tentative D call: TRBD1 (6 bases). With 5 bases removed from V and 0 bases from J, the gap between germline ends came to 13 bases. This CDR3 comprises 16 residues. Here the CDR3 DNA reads TGTGCCAGCAGTCCTCCCCAGGGGCCGAACACCGGGGAGCTGTTTTTT. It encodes CASSPPQGPNTGELFF.

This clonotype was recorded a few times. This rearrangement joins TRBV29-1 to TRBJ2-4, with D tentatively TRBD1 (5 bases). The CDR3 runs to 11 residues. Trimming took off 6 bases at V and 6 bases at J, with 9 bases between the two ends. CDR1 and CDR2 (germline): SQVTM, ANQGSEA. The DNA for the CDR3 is TGCAGCGTAGGGGTGGGAAACATTCAGTACTTC. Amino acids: CSVGVGNIQYF.

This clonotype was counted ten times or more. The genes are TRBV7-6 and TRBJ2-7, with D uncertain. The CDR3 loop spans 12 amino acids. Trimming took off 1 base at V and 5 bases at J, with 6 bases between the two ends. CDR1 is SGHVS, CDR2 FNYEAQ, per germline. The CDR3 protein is CASSLDRHEQYF. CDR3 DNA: TGTGCCAGCAGCTTAGACCGGCACGAGCAGTACTTC.

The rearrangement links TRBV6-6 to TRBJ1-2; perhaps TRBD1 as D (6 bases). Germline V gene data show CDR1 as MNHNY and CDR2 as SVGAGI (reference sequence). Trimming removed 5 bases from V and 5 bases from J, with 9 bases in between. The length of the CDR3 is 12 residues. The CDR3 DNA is TGTGCCAGCAGTACCGGGACATATGGCTACACCTTC. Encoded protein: CASSTGTYGYTF.

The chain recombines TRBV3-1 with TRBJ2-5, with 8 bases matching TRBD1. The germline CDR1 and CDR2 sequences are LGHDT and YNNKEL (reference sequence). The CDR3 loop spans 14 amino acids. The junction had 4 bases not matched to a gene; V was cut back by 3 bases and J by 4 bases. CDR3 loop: CASSQTGVRETQYF. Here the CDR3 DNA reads TGTGCCAGCAGCCAGACAGGGGTTCGAGAGACCCAGTACTTC.

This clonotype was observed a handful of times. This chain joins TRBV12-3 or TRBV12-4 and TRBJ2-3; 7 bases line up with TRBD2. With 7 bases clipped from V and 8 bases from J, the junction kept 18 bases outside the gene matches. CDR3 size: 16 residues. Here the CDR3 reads CASIPASGTPHGTQYF. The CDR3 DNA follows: TGTGCCAGCATCCCGGCGAGCGGGACTCCCCACGGTACGCAGTATTTT.

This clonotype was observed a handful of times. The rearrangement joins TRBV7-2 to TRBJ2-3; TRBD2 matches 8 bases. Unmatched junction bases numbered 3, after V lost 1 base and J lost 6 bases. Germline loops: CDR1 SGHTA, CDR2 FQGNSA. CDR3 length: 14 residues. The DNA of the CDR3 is TGTGCCAGCAGCTTAGACGGGAGGGGGGATACGCAGTATTTT. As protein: CASSLDGRGDTQYF.

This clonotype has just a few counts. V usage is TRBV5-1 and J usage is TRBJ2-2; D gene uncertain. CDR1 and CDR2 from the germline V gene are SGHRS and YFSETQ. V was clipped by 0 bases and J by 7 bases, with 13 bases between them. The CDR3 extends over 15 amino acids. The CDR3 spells CASSLASASIGELFF. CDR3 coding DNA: TGCGCCAGCAGCTTGGCTAGTGCCAGCATCGGGGAGCTGTTTTTT.